Sequencing of this T cell receptor (beta chain) was carried out in a study of T cells in Graves' hyperthyroidism and ophthalmopathy. Study background: Peripheral blood specimens were obtained at initial diagnosis, prior to any treatment. Study-level findings and limits: Ophthalmopathy prediction by the model preceded onset by a median approximately six months. From stable hyperthyroidism, ophthalmopathy was separated by a 13 V-J model.

The authors obtained PBMCs from roughly 9.7 ml of fresh peripheral blood. Using RNA transcripts as the source, TCR beta CDR3 regions were amplified. When the TCR CDR3 underwent first-round RT-PCR, the HTBI primer set was used. TCRdb itself ran the multiplex PCR reads through MiXCR, one entry per CDR3 protein. The sample holds about 400,000 distinct CDR3 sequences, roughly 13% seen once. Looked up from germline, CDR1 is MNHEY and CDR2 is SMNVEV (reference sequence). There are 17 residues in the CDR3. V shed 3 bases and J shed 0 bases, with 17 bases lying between them. As for this clonotype: Its antigen is undetermined.

This receptor was identified in a woman aged 18 to 35 with Graves' hyperthyroidism. The sample comprised blood. The chain joins TRBV27 to TRBJ1-1; a possible D gene is TRBD1 (6 bases). The CDR3 DNA reads TGTGCCAGCAGTTTGTCCATGGGGGGCCCTATGAACACTGAAGCTTTCTTT. Translated: CASSLSMGGPMNTEAFF.